This passage covers 28 T cell receptor beta chains from one sample sequenced in a study of shared clonotypes between healthy human individuals. The protocol was immunoSEQ multiplex PCR, while the TCRdb copy is restricted to in-frame clones and leaves out a portion. The sample includes 730,000 or so clones, about 78% of them seen just once. The sample consisted of memory CD4+ T cells sorted from blood. Subset in this sample: CD45RA-negative fraction. The receptors here all came from a woman in her 30s in good health.

This chain uses TRBV18 with TRBJ2-1, with 8 bases lining up with TRBD1. The CDR3 runs 15 residues. The germline gives CDR1 KGHSH, CDR2 LQKENI. After removal of 4 bases from V and 7 bases from J, the junction contained 9 bases not matched to a gene. The CDR3 sequence: CASSLRTGPNNEQFF. CDR3 in DNA: TGTGCCAGCTCACTTAGGACAGGGCCCAATAATGAGCAGTTCTTC.

This sequence joins TRBV4-1 and TRBJ1-1; D is possibly TRBD1 (6 bases). The CDR3 runs 14 residues. The V gene's germline CDR1 is MGHRA and CDR2 YSYEKL. V lost 4 bases to trimming and J lost 3 bases, with 12 bases between them. The CDR3 is CASSRTALDTEAFF. The CDR3 DNA reads as TGCGCCAGCAGCCGGACAGCATTAGACACTGAAGCTTTCTTT.

The chain links TRBV15 to TRBJ2-7; D not resolved. Trimming took off 4 bases at V and 6 bases at J, with 13 bases between the two ends. CDR3 length: 13 amino acids. Germline CDR1 is LNHNV and CDR2 is YYDKDF (reference sequence). Here the CDR3 reads CATSTQSGGEQYF. In nucleotides, the CDR3 is TGTGCCACCAGCACTCAGTCAGGTGGCGAGCAGTACTTC.

The chain combines TRBV5-4 with TRBJ2-7; D is unclear. The germline V and J ends were trimmed by 0 bases and 1 base, with 8 bases remaining between them. The CDR3 is made up of 14 amino acids. Germline V CDR1 and CDR2: SGHNT, YYREEE (reference sequence). The CDR3 DNA follows: TGTGCCAGCAGCTTGGGGCAGGAATCCTACGAGCAGTACTTC. Translated, it gives CASSLGQESYEQYF.

The chain is built from TRBV5-6 and TRBJ1-1, with a tentative D call TRBD1 (5 bases). V shed 2 bases and J shed 6 bases, with 5 bases lying between them. In germline, CDR1 is SGHDT, CDR2 YYEEEE. This CDR3 comprises 11 residues. CDR3: CASSFRAEAFF. The CDR3 DNA follows: TGTGCCAGCAGCTTCAGGGCTGAAGCTTTCTTT.

V is TRBV28 and J is TRBJ1-5; no definite D call. The CDR3 covers 15 residues. The ends were cut back, 5 bases at V and 0 bases at J, with 11 bases in the middle. The germline CDR1 and CDR2 sequences are MDHEN and SYDVKM. The CDR3 loop reads CASSAGRSSNQPQHF. As DNA, the CDR3 is TGTGCCAGCAGTGCCGGGAGGAGTAGCAATCAGCCCCAGCATTTT.

This chain links TRBV15 with TRBJ2-5; D might be TRBD1 or TRBD2, each matching 5 bases. CDR1 and CDR2 (germline): LNHNV, YYDKDF (reference sequence). This CDR3 is 15 amino acids long. The V and J ends lost 2 bases and 7 bases respectively, with 17 bases between them. The chain's CDR3 is CATSRRDSDRGTQYF. As DNA, the CDR3 is TGTGCCACCAGCAGACGCGACAGTGATCGGGGGACCCAGTACTTC.

This clone was observed a single time. The CDR3 DNA sequence: TGCAGCGGGGGAGGCAGCACTAATGAAAAACTGTTTTTT. It translates to CSGGGSTNEKLFF. V is TRBV29-1 and J is TRBJ1-4; unclear D gene. Germline V gives CDR1 SQVTM, CDR2 ANQGSEA. The CDR3 runs to 13 residues. V shed 7 bases and J shed 2 bases, with 11 bases lying between them.

This clone was seen once. The genes are TRBV9 and TRBJ2-7; 8 bases align to TRBD2. Germline V lookup: CDR1 SGDLS, CDR2 YYNGEE. The ends lost 0 bases at V and 2 bases at J; junction bases unmatched: 4. The CDR3 spans 15 residues. CDR3 loop: CASSVGGAGAYEQYF. DNA for the CDR3: TGTGCCAGCAGCGTAGGAGGAGCGGGAGCCTACGAGCAGTACTTC.

The J gene is TRBJ1-4, the V gene TRBV28; D unclear. This CDR3 has 13 amino acids. Trimming took off 5 bases at V and 14 bases at J, with 18 bases between the two ends. Germline V lookup: CDR1 MDHEN, CDR2 SYDVKM. The DNA of the CDR3 is TGTGCCAGCAGTATTCCGGGGAAAAATAGGCTGTTTTTT. This encodes CASSIPGKNRLFF. Drawing the rest from reference TRBV28 and TRBJ1-4, the complete variable domain is DVKVTQSSRYLVKRTGEKVFLECVQDMDHENMFWYRQDPGLGLRLIYFSYDVKMKEKGDIPEGYSVSREKKERFSLILESASTNQTSMYLCASSIPGKNRLFFGSGTQLSVL.

This sequence joins TRBV19 and TRBJ2-6; TRBD2 might be the D (5 bases). V was shortened by 5 bases and J by 2 bases, with 10 bases between the two germline ends. The length of the CDR3 is 15 residues. Germline assignment: CDR1 LNHDA and CDR2 SQIVND (reference sequence). In nucleotides, the CDR3 is TGTGCCAGTAGTCCCCTCGGGGCTGGGGCCAACGTCCTGACTTTC. Amino acid sequence: CASSPLGAGANVLTF.

The V and J genes are TRBV18 and TRBJ1-4, with 10 bases matching TRBD1. The CDR3 extends over 16 amino acids. The ends lost 4 bases at V and 8 bases at J; junction bases unmatched: 10. Germline-derived CDR1 and CDR2 are KGHSH and LQKENI. CDR3 sequence (DNA): TGTGCCAGCTCACAGTCAAGAGGACAGGGGGGCGAAAAACTGTTTTTT. Translating it yields CASSQSRGQGGEKLFF. Drawing the rest from reference TRBV18 and TRBJ1-4, the complete variable domain is NAGVMQNPRHLVRRRGQEARLRCSPMKGHSHVYWYRQLPEEGLKFMVYLQKENIIDESGMPKERFSAEFPKEGPSILRIQQVVRGDSAAYFCASSQSRGQGGEKLFFGSGTQLSVL.

The CDR3 is CASSPEVAGGPRREQFF. For the CDR3, the DNA is TGTGCCAGCAGCCCGGAAGTAGCGGGAGGGCCAAGGCGTGAGCAGTTCTTC. The chain is built from TRBV4-2 and TRBJ2-1; 11 nucleotides line up with TRBD2. V lost 4 bases to trimming and J lost 9 bases; unmatched junction nucleotides: 14. This CDR3 has 17 residues. The germline V gene has CDR1 LGHNA and CDR2 YNFKEQ.

The chain employs TRBV7-9 and TRBJ2-7, with TRBD2 as a possible D gene (5 bases). The CDR3 has 14 residues. CDR1 and CDR2 (germline): SEHNR, FQNEAQ (reference sequence). The V gene lost 0 bases and the J gene lost 3 bases, with 9 bases spanning the gap. CDR3 sequence: CASSLAYTSYEQYF. CDR3 DNA: TGTGCCAGCAGCTTAGCGTATACTAGCTACGAGCAGTACTTC.

The chain links TRBV4-1 to TRBJ2-5; TRBD2 agrees at 11 bases. CDR3 length: 15 residues. With V trimmed by 4 bases and J by 5 bases, 6 bases remained unmatched. Germline V gene data show CDR1 as MGHRA and CDR2 as YSYEKL. In nucleotides, the CDR3 is TGCGCCAGCAGCCGGAAACTAGCGGGAGAGGAGACCCAGTACTTC. It encodes CASSRKLAGEETQYF.

This clone was counted once. The chain uses TRBV19 and TRBJ2-2; perhaps D is TRBD1 or TRBD2 (6 bases each). The CDR3 covers 13 residues. The V and J ends lost 4 bases and 7 bases respectively, with 10 bases between them. Germline CDR1 reads LNHDA; CDR2 reads SQIVND (reference sequence). The DNA for the CDR3 is TGTGCCAGTAGTAAACAGGGAGGCGGGGAGCTGTTTTTT. This translates into CASSKQGGGELFF. Supplemented by reference TRBV19 and TRBJ2-2, the full variable domain reads DGGITQSPKYLFRKEGQNVTLSCEQNLNHDAMYWYRQDPGQGLRLIYYSQIVNDFQKGDIAEGYSVSREKKESFPLTVTSAQKNPTAFYLCASSKQGGGELFFGEGSRLTVL.

The chain is built from TRBV5-1 and TRBJ2-1; no reliable D call. Between the trimmed V and J ends, which lost 1 base and 6 bases, there was a span of 8 bases. Germline V CDR1 and CDR2: SGHRS, YFSETQ. This CDR3 region has 13 residues. CDR3 region: CASSLQPTNEQFF. For the CDR3, the DNA is TGCGCCAGCAGCTTGCAACCGACCAATGAGCAGTTCTTC.

This clone has at least ten counts. This sequence joins TRBV2 and TRBJ2-5; D is possibly TRBD1 (5 bases). V lost 6 bases and J 2 bases, leaving 10 bases between the germline ends. CDR3 size: 13 residues. The germline V gene encodes CDR1 SNHLY and CDR2 FYNNEI. CDR3 residues: CASSWTQQETQYF. The CDR3, as DNA: TGTGCCAGCAGCTGGACACAACAAGAGACCCAGTACTTC.

V usage is TRBV4-2 and J usage is TRBJ2-5, with 13 bases matching TRBD2. This CDR3 is 16 amino acids long. Germline V gene data show CDR1 as LGHNA and CDR2 as YNFKEQ. Unmatched junction bases numbered 6, after V lost 4 bases and J lost 4 bases. DNA for the CDR3: TGTGCCAGCAGCCCTTGGACTAGCGGGAGTCGAGAGACCCAGTACTTC. This encodes CASSPWTSGSRETQYF.

This clone has a single count. V and J are TRBV6-6 and TRBJ2-1; the D gene is possibly TRBD2 (6 bases). V shed 5 bases and J shed 5 bases, with 10 bases lying between them. CDR1 and CDR2 from the germline V gene are MNHNY and SVGAGI (reference sequence). The CDR3 extends over 13 amino acids. CDR3 coding DNA: TGTGCCAGCAGTAGGGGCGGGAACAATGAGCAGTTCTTC. Its translation: CASSRGGNNEQFF.

V gene TRBV2 combines with J gene TRBJ2-3; D not resolved. Between the trimmed V and J ends, which lost 6 bases and 4 bases, there was a span of 11 bases. Per the germline V gene, CDR1 is SNHLY and CDR2 is FYNNEI. The CDR3 runs to 13 residues. CDR3 loop: CASRDDGPDTQYF. The CDR3 nucleotides are TGTGCCAGCAGGGACGACGGGCCAGATACGCAGTATTTT.

This clone has a handful of counts. This rearrangement joins TRBV27 to TRBJ2-1, with D unclear. Germline V gene data show CDR1 as MNHEY and CDR2 as SMNVEV (reference sequence). The V gene lost 5 bases and the J gene lost 4 bases, with 9 bases spanning the gap. The CDR3 spans 13 residues. The CDR3 protein is CASSTTRYNEQFF. Written as DNA, the CDR3 is TGTGCCAGCAGTACAACTCGGTACAATGAGCAGTTCTTC.

The chain recombines TRBV27 with TRBJ1-2; D might be TRBD1 (5 bases). Trimming cost V 3 bases and J 5 bases, with 7 bases left between them. The germline CDR1 and CDR2 sequences are MNHEY and SMNVEV (reference sequence). The CDR3 runs to 12 residues. In DNA, the CDR3 is TGTGCCAGCAGTTTGCGGGGGTATGGCTACACCTTC. Protein: CASSLRGYGYTF.

This sequence joins TRBV28 and TRBJ2-2, with D perhaps given as TRBD1 or TRBD2 (6 bases each). Germline V lookup: CDR1 MDHEN, CDR2 SYDVKM. The CDR3 is 17 residues long. Trimming removed 5 bases at V and 5 bases at J, with 21 bases between. In nucleotides, the CDR3 is TGTGCCAGCAGTCCTGGGGGGCAGGGGCTAAGGACCGGGGAGCTGTTTTTT. It translates to CASSPGGQGLRTGELFF.

With respect to this clone: A read error is possible here, since a much larger clone lies one base away. The rearrangement uses TRBV25-1 and TRBJ1-5; 10 bases agree with TRBD1. Germline V gives CDR1 MGHDK, CDR2 SYGVNS. The CDR3 covers 14 residues. V dropped 4 bases and J dropped 4; count of bases not matched to a gene: 1. CDR3 nucleotide sequence: TGTGCCAGCAGTGGGACAGGGGGGAATCAGCCCCAGCATTTT. Translation: CASSGTGGNQPQHF. The whole variable domain, filled in from reference TRBV25-1 and TRBJ1-5, reads EADIYQTPRYLVIGTGKKITLECSQTMGHDKMYWYQQDPGMELHLIHYSYGVNSTEKGDLSSESTVSRIRTEHFPLTLESARPSHTSQYLCASSGTGGNQPQHFGDGTRLSIL.

The V gene is TRBV21-1, the J gene TRBJ2-7; the table's D call, TRBD2, was not checked against the DNA. TRBV21-1 is designated a pseudogene. This CDR3 contains 15 residues. The CDR3 loop reads CASSLGTSDSYKQYF. The CDR3 region has the DNA TGTGCCAGCAGCCTCGGGACTAGCGACTCCTACAAGCAGTACTTC.

The chain has TRBV30 and TRBJ2-1; D gene uncertain. Germline CDR1 and CDR2: GTSNPN and SVGIG (reference sequence). Trimming shortened V by 2 bases and J by 5 bases, and 16 bases separated the two germline ends. The CDR3 sequence is 15 residues long. Here the CDR3 reads CAWSTPPQDHNEQFF. The CDR3 region has the DNA TGTGCCTGGAGTACCCCACCCCAGGACCACAATGAGCAGTTCTTC.

The gene calls are TRBV5-1 and TRBJ2-2; 8 nucleotides line up with TRBD1. Germline-derived CDR1 and CDR2 are SGHRS and YFSETQ. V trimming: 4 bases; J trimming: 7 bases; junction bases outside the gene matches: 9. The CDR3 consists of 15 residues. CDR3 sequence (DNA): TGCGCCAGCAGCCTGTTCCAGGGGGCGGACGGGGAGCTGTTTTTT. Translating gives CASSLFQGADGELFF.